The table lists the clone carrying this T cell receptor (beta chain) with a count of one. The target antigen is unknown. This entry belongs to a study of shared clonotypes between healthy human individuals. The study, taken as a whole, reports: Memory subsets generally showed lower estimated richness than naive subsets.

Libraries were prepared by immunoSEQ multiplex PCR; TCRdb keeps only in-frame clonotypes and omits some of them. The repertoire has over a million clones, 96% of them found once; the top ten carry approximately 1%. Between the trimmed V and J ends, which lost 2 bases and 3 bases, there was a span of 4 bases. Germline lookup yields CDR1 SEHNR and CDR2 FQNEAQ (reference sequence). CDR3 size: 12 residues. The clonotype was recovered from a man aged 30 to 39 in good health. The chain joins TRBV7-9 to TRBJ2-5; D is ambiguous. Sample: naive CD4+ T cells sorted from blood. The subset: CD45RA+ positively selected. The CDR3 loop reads CASSLTEETQYF. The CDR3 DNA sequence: TGTGCCAGCAGCTTAACGGAAGAGACCCAGTACTTC.